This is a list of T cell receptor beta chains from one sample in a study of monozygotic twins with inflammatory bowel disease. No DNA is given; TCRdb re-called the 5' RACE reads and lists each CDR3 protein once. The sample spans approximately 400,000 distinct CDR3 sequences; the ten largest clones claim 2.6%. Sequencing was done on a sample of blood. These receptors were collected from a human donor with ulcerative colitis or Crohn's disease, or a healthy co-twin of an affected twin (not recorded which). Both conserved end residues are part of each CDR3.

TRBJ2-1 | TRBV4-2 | CASSLTSGYNEQFF
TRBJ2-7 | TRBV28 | CASFFFYEQYF
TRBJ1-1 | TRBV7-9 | CASSLALLNTEAFF
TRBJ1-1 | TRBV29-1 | CSAEQGGGTEAFF
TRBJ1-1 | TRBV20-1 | CSARDRLRGRGEAFF
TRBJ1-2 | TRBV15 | CATSRAGTVYGYTF
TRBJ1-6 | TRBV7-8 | CASTILKPYNSPLHF
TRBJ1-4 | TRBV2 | CASHDRGKKLFF
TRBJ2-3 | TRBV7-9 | CASSVGTGSTDTQYF
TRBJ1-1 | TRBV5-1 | CASSFWGKNTEAFF
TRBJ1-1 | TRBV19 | CASNPSGTKKILIGAEAFF
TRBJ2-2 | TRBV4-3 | CASSQNHGQAGELFF
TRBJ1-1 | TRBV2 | CASSEDVRAPEAFF
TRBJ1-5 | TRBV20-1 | CSARDHKAGDGQPQHF
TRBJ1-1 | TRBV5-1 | CASSLVTGRLNTEAFF
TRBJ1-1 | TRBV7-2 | CASSFGRGRNTEAFF
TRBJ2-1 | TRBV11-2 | CASSLTRSPNEQFF
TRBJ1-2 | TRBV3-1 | CASSRRTGGYYGYTF
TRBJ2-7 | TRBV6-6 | CASESPGYEQYF
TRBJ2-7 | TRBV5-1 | CASSVGPAGVDYEQYF
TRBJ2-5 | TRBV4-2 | CASSQTGGQKETQYF
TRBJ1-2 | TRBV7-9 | CASSLVDRDHLGGYTF
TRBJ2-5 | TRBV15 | CATSRPSSGLKETQYF
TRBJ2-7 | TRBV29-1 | CSVLTGFSYEQYF
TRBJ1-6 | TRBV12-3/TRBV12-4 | CATAGTDDSPLHF
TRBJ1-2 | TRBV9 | CASSVGGQNYGYTF
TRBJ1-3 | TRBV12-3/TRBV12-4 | CATRGYGNTIYF
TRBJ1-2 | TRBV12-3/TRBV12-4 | CASSLLVAYGYTF
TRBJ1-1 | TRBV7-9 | CASSPLGAFEAFF
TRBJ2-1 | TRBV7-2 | CASSLASGTSGHNEQFF
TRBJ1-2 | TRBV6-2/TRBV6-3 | CASSGQSYYGYTF
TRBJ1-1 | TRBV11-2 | CASSLRSGTYMNTEAFF
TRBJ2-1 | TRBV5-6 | CASSLFTGVGEFF
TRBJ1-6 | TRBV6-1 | CASSLRHRSSPLHF
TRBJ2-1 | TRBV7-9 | CASSLGDRGPYNEQFF
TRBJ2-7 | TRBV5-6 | CASSMGTKNYEQYF
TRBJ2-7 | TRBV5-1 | CASSKHSGGAGEQYF
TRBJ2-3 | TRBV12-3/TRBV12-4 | CASSLAISGGALSTDTQYF
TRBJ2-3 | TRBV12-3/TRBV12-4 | CASSSPLAGNSDTQYF
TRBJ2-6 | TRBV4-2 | CASSQETGYNTAGANVLTF
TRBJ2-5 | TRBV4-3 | CASSLDTTGGEGETQYF
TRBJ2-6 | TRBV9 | CASSVRAGGAVAGANVLTF
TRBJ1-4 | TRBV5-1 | CASSLAGFEKLFF
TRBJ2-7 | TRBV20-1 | CSARLDRGSYEQYF
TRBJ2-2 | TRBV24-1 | CATSDLGGVNTGELFF
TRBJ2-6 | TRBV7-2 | CASSFSFSGADVLTF
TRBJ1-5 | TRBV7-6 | CASSTGNNQPQHF
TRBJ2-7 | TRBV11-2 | CASSLGLANYEQYF
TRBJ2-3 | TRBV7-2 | CASSPGSSGGQDTQYF
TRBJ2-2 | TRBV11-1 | CASSPLAGVTANTGELFF
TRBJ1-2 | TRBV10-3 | CAIGQQANNYGYTF
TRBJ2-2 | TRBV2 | CASSGLAWTGELFF